These 14 T cell receptor beta chains were all obtained from the same sample, sequenced in a study of T cell repertoires in cytomegalovirus infection (dated by TCRdb to the late 2010s). Sequencing relied on an Illumina HiSeq 1500. TCRdb reran the public reads through fastp at Q25 and MiXCR, keeping productive beta chains. Rows with one shared CDR3 protein collapse into an entry with the most common genes and DNA. The sample includes some 230,000 distinct CDR3 sequences, with 22% observed a single time. The ten largest clones represent around a sixth of the sample. Sequencing was carried out using CD8+ T cells from PBMCs. The source of these receptors is a human donor in good health (CMV status not recorded). Some clones in this sample may be carry-over from other donors' samples.

This rearrangement joins TRBV19 to TRBJ2-6; a weak D match, TRBD1 (6 bases). CDR3 length: 15 residues. V was cut by 8 bases and J by 0 bases, with 11 bases left in between. CDR1 and CDR2 from the germline V gene are LNHDA and SQIVND (reference sequence). In DNA, the CDR3 is TGTGCCAGTCGGGACATACCCTCTGGGGCCAACGTCCTGACTTTC. Its translation is CASRDIPSGANVLTF.

The J gene is TRBJ1-1, the V gene TRBV20-1; D possibly corresponds to TRBD1 (5 bases). Germline V gene data show CDR1 as DFQATT and CDR2 as SNEGSKA (reference sequence). Trimming left V 3 bases short and J 2 bases short, with 16 bases between. CDR3 length: 15 residues. CDR3 in amino acids: CSARELGVINTEAFF. CDR3 DNA sequence: TGCAGTGCTAGGGAGTTGGGGGTCATAAACACTGAAGCTTTCTTT.

This clonotype was counted at least ten times. The V and J genes are TRBV7-2 and TRBJ2-1, with 8 positions matching TRBD2. Trimming took 1 base from V and 7 from J; bases not matched to a gene: 9. In germline, CDR1 is SGHTA, CDR2 FQGNSA. CDR3 size: 16 residues. CDR3 region: CASSLGAGGPLNEQFF. In DNA form, the CDR3 reads TGTGCCAGCAGCTTAGGGGCGGGGGGCCCTTTAAATGAGCAGTTCTTC.

There are a few counts of this clonotype. J is TRBJ2-3 and V is TRBV6-1; the match to TRBD1 covers 7 bases. V gave up 7 bases and J gave up 0 bases; unmatched junction bases: 7. CDR1 is MNHNS, CDR2 SASEGT, per germline. There are 15 residues in the CDR3. The DNA for the CDR3 is TGTGCCAGCAAACTAGAGACAGGGAGCACAGATACGCAGTATTTT. Residues: CASKLETGSTDTQYF.

The chain carries TRBV14 and TRBJ1-1; D remains ambiguous. This CDR3 region has 18 residues. Germline values: CDR1 SGHDN, CDR2 FVKESK. Trimming cost V 4 bases and J 0 bases, with 21 bases left between them. The DNA for the CDR3 is TGTGCCAGCAGCCCCCCCCCGACGGGGTGGGGTATGAACACTGAAGCTTTCTTT. Translating gives CASSPPPTGWGMNTEAFF.

This clonotype was counted between two and nine times. This chain uses TRBV28 with TRBJ1-1, with 7 bases identical to TRBD1. With 3 bases clipped from V and 5 bases from J, the junction kept 18 bases outside the gene matches. The CDR3 loop spans 18 amino acids. CDR1 and CDR2 from the germline V gene are MDHEN and SYDVKM. The CDR3 sequence: CASSFRNFRGQAKTEAFF. CDR3 nucleotides: TGTGCCAGCAGTTTCCGCAATTTCCGTGGACAGGCGAAAACTGAAGCTTTCTTT.

J is TRBJ1-2 and V is TRBV29-1; D might be TRBD1 (5 bases). CDR3 length equals 16 residues. The V gene lost 2 bases and the J gene lost 3 bases, with 19 bases spanning the gap. Germline V CDR1 and CDR2: SQVTM, ANQGSEA. The CDR3 bases are TGCAGCGTTGAATCAAGCGGGGGGGGTATATACTATGGCTACACCTTC. It codes for CSVESSGGGIYYGYTF.

This clonotype has at least ten counts. This chain links TRBV7-2 with TRBJ1-1; TRBD1 is a possible D gene (5 bases). Trimming took 6 bases from V and 4 from J, leaving 9 bases between them. Germline V gene data show CDR1 as SGHTA and CDR2 as FQGNSA. The CDR3 has 12 amino acids. CDR3 sequence reads: CASSWGFTEAFF. CDR3 nucleotide sequence: TGTGCCAGCAGTTGGGGGTTCACTGAAGCTTTCTTT.

This clonotype was observed many times. This chain joins TRBV12-3 or TRBV12-4 and TRBJ2-3; D may be TRBD2 (5 bases). V was trimmed by 5 bases and J by 0 bases, leaving 9 bases between them. The CDR3 is 14 amino acids. The CDR3 spells CASSGRTSTDTQYF. The DNA of the CDR3 is TGTGCCAGCAGTGGACGGACTAGCACAGATACGCAGTATTTT.

The rearrangement uses TRBV11-2 and TRBJ1-1; no reliable D call. CDR3 size: 13 residues. The germline V gene encodes CDR1 SGHAT and CDR2 FQNNGV. Trimming shortened V by 2 bases and J by 5 bases, and 9 bases separated the two germline ends. The CDR3 is CASSLLWVTEAFF. CDR3 in DNA: TGTGCCAGCAGCTTACTTTGGGTAACTGAAGCTTTCTTT.

The chain uses TRBV9 and TRBJ2-6, with D possibly being TRBD1 (6 bases). Deletions cut 0 bases from V and 0 bases from J, with 7 bases between. Germline CDR1 reads SGDLS; CDR2 reads YYNGEE. This CDR3 contains 16 residues. The CDR3 bases are TGTGCCAGCAGCGTAGACAGGGTCTCTGGGGCCAACGTCCTGACTTTC. This encodes CASSVDRVSGANVLTF.

This chain links TRBV6-1 with TRBJ1-2; no reliable D call. The CDR3 loop spans 14 amino acids. V lost 6 bases and J lost 6, with 17 bases in between. Germline V CDR1 and CDR2: MNHNS, SASEGT. The CDR3 sequence: CASSPWGPGDGYTF. CDR3 sequence (DNA): TGTGCCAGCAGCCCCTGGGGTCCAGGTGATGGCTACACCTTC.

The chain uses TRBV4-1 and TRBJ2-2; 7 bases map to TRBD1. Unmatched junction bases numbered 5, after V lost 3 bases and J lost 4 bases. The CDR3 loop spans 15 amino acids. Germline CDR1 and CDR2: MGHRA and YSYEKL. The CDR3 bases are TGCGCCAGCAGCCACACCGGGACAGCCACCGGGGAGCTGTTTTTT. Translation gives CASSHTGTATGELFF.

The chain couples TRBV19 to TRBJ2-7, with TRBD1 as a possible D gene (6 bases). CDR3 size: 13 residues. The V end lost 2 bases, the J end lost 6 bases, and 11 bases lay between the germline ends. Germline V CDR1 and CDR2: LNHDA, SQIVND (reference sequence). CDR3 sequence (DNA): TGTGCCAGTAGTATAAATTACAGGGCCGAGCAGTACTTC. It translates to CASSINYRAEQYF.